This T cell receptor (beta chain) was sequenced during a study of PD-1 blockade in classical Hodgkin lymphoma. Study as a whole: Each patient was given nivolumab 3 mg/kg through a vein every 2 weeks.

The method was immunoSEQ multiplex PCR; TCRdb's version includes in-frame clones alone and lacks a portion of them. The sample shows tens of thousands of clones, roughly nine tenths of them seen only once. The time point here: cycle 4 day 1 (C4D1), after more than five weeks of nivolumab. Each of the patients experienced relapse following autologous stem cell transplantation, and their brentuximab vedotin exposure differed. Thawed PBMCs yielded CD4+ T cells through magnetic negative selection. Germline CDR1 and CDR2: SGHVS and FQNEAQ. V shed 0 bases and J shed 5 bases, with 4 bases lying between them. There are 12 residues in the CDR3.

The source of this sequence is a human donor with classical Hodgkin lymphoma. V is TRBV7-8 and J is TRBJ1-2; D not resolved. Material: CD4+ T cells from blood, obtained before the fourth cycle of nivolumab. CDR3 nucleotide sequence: TGTGCCAGCAGCTTAGCCTCTTATGGCTACACCTTC. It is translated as CASSLASYGYTF.